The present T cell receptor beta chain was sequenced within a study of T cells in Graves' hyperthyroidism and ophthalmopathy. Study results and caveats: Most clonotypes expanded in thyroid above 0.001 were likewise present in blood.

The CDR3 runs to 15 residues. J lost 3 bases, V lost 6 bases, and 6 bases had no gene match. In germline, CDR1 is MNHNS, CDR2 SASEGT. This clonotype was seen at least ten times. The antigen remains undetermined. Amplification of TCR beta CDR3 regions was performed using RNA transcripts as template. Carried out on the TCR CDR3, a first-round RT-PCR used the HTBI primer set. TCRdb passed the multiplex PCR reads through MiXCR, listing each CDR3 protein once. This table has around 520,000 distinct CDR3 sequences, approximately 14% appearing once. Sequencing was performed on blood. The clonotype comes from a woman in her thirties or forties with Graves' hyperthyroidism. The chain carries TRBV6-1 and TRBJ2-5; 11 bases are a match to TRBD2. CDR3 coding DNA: TGTGCCAGCAGACATACTAGCGGGGGAAAAGAGACCCAGTACTTC. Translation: CASRHTSGGKETQYF.